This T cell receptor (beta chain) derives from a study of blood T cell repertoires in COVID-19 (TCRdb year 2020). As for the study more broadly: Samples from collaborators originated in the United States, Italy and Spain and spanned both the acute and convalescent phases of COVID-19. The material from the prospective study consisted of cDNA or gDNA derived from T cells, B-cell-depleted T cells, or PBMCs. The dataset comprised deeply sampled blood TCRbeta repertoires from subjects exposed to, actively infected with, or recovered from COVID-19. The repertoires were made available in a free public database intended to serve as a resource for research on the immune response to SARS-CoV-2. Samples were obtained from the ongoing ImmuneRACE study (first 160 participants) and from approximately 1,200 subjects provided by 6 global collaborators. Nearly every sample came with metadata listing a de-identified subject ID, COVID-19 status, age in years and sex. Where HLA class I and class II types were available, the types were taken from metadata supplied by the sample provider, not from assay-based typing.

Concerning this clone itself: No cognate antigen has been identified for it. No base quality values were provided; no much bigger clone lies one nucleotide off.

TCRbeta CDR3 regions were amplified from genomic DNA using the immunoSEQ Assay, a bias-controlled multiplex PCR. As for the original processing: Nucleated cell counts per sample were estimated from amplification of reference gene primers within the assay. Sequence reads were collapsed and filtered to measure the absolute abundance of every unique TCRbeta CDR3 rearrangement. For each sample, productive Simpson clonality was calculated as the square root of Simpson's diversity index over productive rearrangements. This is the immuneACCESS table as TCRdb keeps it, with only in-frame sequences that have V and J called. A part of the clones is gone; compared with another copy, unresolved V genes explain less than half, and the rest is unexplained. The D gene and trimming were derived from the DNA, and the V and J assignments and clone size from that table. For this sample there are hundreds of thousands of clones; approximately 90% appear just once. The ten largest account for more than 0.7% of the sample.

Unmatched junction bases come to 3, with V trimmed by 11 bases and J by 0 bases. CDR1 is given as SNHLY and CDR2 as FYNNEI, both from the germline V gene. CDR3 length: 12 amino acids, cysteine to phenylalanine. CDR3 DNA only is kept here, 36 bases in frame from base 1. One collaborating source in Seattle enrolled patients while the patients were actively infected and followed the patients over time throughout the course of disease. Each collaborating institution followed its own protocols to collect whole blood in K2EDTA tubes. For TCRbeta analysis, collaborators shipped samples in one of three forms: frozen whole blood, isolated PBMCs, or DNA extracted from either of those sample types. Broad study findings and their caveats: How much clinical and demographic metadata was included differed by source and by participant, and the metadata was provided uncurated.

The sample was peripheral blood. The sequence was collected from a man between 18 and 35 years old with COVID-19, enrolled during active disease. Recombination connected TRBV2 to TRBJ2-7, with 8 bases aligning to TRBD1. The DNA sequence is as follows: TGTGCCCGGGGACAGGACTCCTACGAGCAGTACTTC. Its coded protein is CARGQDSYEQYF.